This T cell receptor (beta chain) was retrieved from a study of CD4 T cells in relation to SARS-CoV-2 and coronaviruses. Study details: PBMCs were cultured with antigen for roughly 11 days before TCR beta sequencing. Points from the study as a whole: Each donor contributed either pre-pandemic or post-infection samples, not both.

Unexposed donor CD4+ T cells date from about 2011-2018, before the COVID-19 pandemic. Isolation of CD4+ T cells took place after approximately eleven days in culture. Unexposed-donor CD4+ T cells were probed with SARS-CoV-2 S/N and four cold-coronavirus spikes, cells permitting. Each well had 1.5 million to 2.5 million PBMCs in around 5.3% human AB serum with IL-2. The repertoire was sequenced with immunoSEQ multiplex PCR; TCRdb's copy has only in-frame clones and lacks some. This table has 23,000 or so clones, 60% to 85% appearing once. This CDR3 spans 15 amino acids. Trimming left V 1 base short and J 4 bases short, with 10 bases between. Germline V gene data show CDR1 as SGHAT and CDR2 as FQNNGV. On this clone: Its antigen remains unknown.

The V and J genes are TRBV11-2 and TRBJ2-2, with a possible D match to TRBD2 (5 bases). Sequencing input: CD4+ T cells from PBMCs, cultured in vitro. The origin of this receptor is a human donor in good health. The CDR3: CASSLVLEGTGELFF. CDR3 nucleotide sequence: TGTGCCAGCAGCTTAGTGTTAGAGGGCACCGGGGAGCTGTTTTTT.